This is a list of T cell receptor beta chains from one sample in a study of shared clonotypes between healthy human individuals. Here immunoSEQ multiplex PCR was the method, and the copy in TCRdb shows in-frame clones only, minus some. The sample consists of around 1,000,000 clones, approximately 77% of them appearing once. Sample: memory CD4+ T cells from PBMCs. These receptors were taken from a man younger than 35 in good health. Some clones in this sample may be carry-over from other donors' samples. Each CDR3 is given with its conserved first and last residue. The D gene is left open where the match is weak. For some rows the clone size is stated as once, few or many, or as a class when expanded; others skip it.

V	size	J	D	DNA	CDR3
TRBV15	-	TRBJ1-1	-	TGTGCCACCAGCAGAGATTACCGACAGCGAAACACTGAAGCTTTCTTT	CATSRDYRQRNTEAFF
TRBV30	-	TRBJ2-1	TRBD2	TGTGCCTGGAGTGTGGTAGGGAGGGTCAATGAGCAGTTCTTC	CAWSVVGRVNEQFF
TRBV5-5	-	TRBJ1-2	-	TGTGCCAGCAGCTTGGGGACAGTGCCCAACTATGGCTACACCTTC	CASSLGTVPNYGYTF
TRBV6-1	-	TRBJ1-1	-	TGTGCCAGCACTCGGCAGGGTGGGACTGAAGCTTTCTTT	CASTRQGGTEAFF
TRBV5-1	-	TRBJ2-3	TRBD2	TGCGCCAGCAGCTCCGGACTAGCGGAGAGCACAGATACGCAGTATTTT	CASSSGLAESTDTQYF
TRBV5-1	-	TRBJ2-2	-	TGCGCCAGCAGCTTAAACCTGAACACCGGGGAGCTGTTTTTT	CASSLNLNTGELFF
TRBV14	-	TRBJ2-1	-	TGTGCCAGCAGCCAAGCCAGAGGATATTGGTTAAATGAGCAGTTCTTC	CASSQARGYWLNEQFF
TRBV4-2	-	TRBJ2-7	-	TGTGCCAGCAGCCAAGAGGTGACCGGGAGCTCCTACGAGCAGTACTTC	CASSQEVTGSSYEQYF
TRBV5-8	-	TRBJ2-2	TRBD2	TGTGCCAGCAGGGGACTAGTCAGGACCGGGGAGCTGTTTTTT	CASRGLVRTGELFF
TRBV7-3	-	TRBJ1-5	-	TGTGCCAGCAGCTTGGGGAATGGTCAGCCCCAGCATTTT	CASSLGNGQPQHF
TRBV7-2	-	TRBJ1-1	TRBD1	TGTGCCAGCAGCTTATTGGGACAGGGAACAACTGAAGCTTTCTTT	CASSLLGQGTTEAFF
TRBV5-1	few	TRBJ1-1	-	TGCGCCAGCTCTTACACCGCGAACACTGAAGCTTTCTTT	CASSYTANTEAFF
TRBV11-2	-	TRBJ2-5	-	TGTGCCAGCAGCTTAGATCGGTGGCCAGGGGGGGGAGAGACCCAGTACTTC	CASSLDRWPGGGETQYF
TRBV6-5	few	TRBJ2-3	-	TGTGCCAGCAGCATCGAGCCAGACCCAGATACGCAGTATTTT	CASSIEPDPDTQYF
TRBV4-3	-	TRBJ1-2	TRBD1	TGCGCCAGCAGCCTAGTCACAGGGGCAGCGCCGGGCTACACCTTC	CASSLVTGAAPGYTF
TRBV7-2	-	TRBJ2-1	TRBD2	TGTGCCAGCAGCTACACTAGCGTTGAGCAGTTCTTC	CASSYTSVEQFF
TRBV2	-	TRBJ2-2	-	TGTGCCAGCAGTGTCCCAGTTCCCCGGGAGCTGTTTTTT	CASSVPVPRELFF